A selection of T cell receptor beta chains follows, all from one sample in a study of blood T cells in healthy people across ages. MiXCR, applied by TCRdb to the 5' RACE reads, yields one record per CDR3 protein. The table shows roughly 800,000 distinct CDR3 sequences, with 58% occurring only once. The sequenced sample consisted of blood. Receptors were obtained from a man younger than 40 in good health. Each CDR3 is given without its conserved first and last residue. Each record gives: D gene, CDR3 length, J gene, V gene, CDR3 protein. D genes are given only for firm matches.

d_gene: -; len: 11; j_gene: TRBJ2-3; v_gene: TRBV29-1; CDR3aa: SVELLSTDTQY
d_gene: TRBD2; len: 12; j_gene: TRBJ2-1; v_gene: TRBV10-2; CDR3aa: ASSGTSGRNEQF
d_gene: TRBD1; len: 14; j_gene: -; v_gene: TRBV7-8; CDR3aa: ASSPAGTGVLYEQY
d_gene: TRBD1; len: 11; j_gene: TRBJ1-5; v_gene: TRBV2; CDR3aa: ASRDRGEQPQH
d_gene: TRBD1; len: 11; j_gene: TRBJ2-4; v_gene: TRBV11-1; CDR3aa: ASSLTGQNIQY
d_gene: -; len: 13; j_gene: TRBJ1-2; v_gene: TRBV4-2; CDR3aa: ASSQEYGRTYGYT
d_gene: TRBD1; len: 12; j_gene: -; v_gene: TRBV28; CDR3aa: ASTGQGGPYEQY
d_gene: -; len: 9; j_gene: TRBJ2-7; v_gene: TRBV7-2; CDR3aa: ASSRRGEQY
d_gene: -; len: 13; j_gene: TRBJ1-5; v_gene: TRBV4-2; CDR3aa: ASSRTGDANQPQH
d_gene: -; len: 13; j_gene: TRBJ2-5; v_gene: TRBV15; CDR3aa: ATSRALGARETQY
d_gene: TRBD2; len: 13; j_gene: TRBJ2-1; v_gene: TRBV19; CDR3aa: ASSIWGGISPEQF
d_gene: TRBD2; len: 14; j_gene: TRBJ2-1; v_gene: TRBV18; CDR3aa: ASSPPTSGGGNEQF
d_gene: -; len: 10; j_gene: TRBJ1-2; v_gene: TRBV7-2; CDR3aa: ASDGGFYGYT
d_gene: -; len: 12; j_gene: TRBJ2-7; v_gene: TRBV5-6; CDR3aa: ASSLGSGVGEQY
d_gene: -; len: 12; j_gene: TRBJ2-1; v_gene: TRBV18; CDR3aa: ASSTQGSYNEQF
d_gene: TRBD2; len: 14; j_gene: TRBJ2-3; v_gene: TRBV6-6; CDR3aa: ASSHPRAGETDTQY
d_gene: TRBD2; len: 11; j_gene: TRBJ2-3; v_gene: TRBV20-1; CDR3aa: SALAGSTDTQY
d_gene: TRBD1; len: 12; j_gene: TRBJ2-7; v_gene: TRBV10-3; CDR3aa: AISPGQGSYEQY
d_gene: TRBD2; len: 11; j_gene: TRBJ2-7; v_gene: TRBV20-1; CDR3aa: SARVSAREEQY
d_gene: TRBD1; len: 14; j_gene: TRBJ2-7; v_gene: TRBV9; CDR3aa: ASSPPWGQGISEQY
d_gene: -; len: 12; j_gene: TRBJ2-7; v_gene: TRBV21-1; CDR3aa: ASTEGQVSYEQY